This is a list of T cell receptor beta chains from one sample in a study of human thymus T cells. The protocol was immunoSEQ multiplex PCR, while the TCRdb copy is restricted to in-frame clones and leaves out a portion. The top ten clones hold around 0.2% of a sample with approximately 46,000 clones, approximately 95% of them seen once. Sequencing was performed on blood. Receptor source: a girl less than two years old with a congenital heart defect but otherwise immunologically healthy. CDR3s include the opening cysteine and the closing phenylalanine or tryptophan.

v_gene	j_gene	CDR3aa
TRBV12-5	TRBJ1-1	CASGLGTGANTEAFF
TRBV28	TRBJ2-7	CASSLVGGSYEQYF
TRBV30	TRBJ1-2	CAWTTTGGGYGYTF
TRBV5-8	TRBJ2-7	CASETGKASEQYF
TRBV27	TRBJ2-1	CASTHGQGGSNEQFF
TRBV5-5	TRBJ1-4	CASSSTGANEKLFF
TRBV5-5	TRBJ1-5	CASSLDGRNQPQHF
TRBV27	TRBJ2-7	CASSLRSHLIYEQYF
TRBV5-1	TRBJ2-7	CASSLFGLAGGPGDYEQYF
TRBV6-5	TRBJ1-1	CASCSPQGEAFF
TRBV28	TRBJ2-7	CASRLAGAGYEQYF
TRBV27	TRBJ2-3	CASSGISPPDTQYF
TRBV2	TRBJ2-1	CASSPNSYAIGTSGDNEQFF
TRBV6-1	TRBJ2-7	CASRLILVSSYEQYF
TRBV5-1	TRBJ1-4	CASSQGQRVTTNEKLFF
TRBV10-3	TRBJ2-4	CAISESKGLAGNLNIQYF
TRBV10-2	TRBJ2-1	CASSLPSFWSEQFF
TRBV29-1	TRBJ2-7	CSVGSVVTPSGTPYEQYF
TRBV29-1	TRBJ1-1	CSVQVERRGGVYTEAFF
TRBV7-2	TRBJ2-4	CASSQGLAATPPKNIQYF
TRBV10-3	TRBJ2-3	CAISFGSTDTQYF
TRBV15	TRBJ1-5	CATSSRDRVNQPQHF
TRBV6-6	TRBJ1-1	CASSSRGGPNTEAFF
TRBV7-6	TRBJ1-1	CASSLGWGNTEAFF
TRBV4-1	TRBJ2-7	CASSQDWGREALYEQYF
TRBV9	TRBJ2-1	CASSVLAGSYNEQFF
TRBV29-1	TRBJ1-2	CSADSHYGYTF
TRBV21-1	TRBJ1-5	CASSKERKPQHF
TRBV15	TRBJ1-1	CATSRDRRNTEAFF
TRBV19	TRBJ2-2	CASIRLAGAHTGELFF
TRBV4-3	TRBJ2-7	CASSQEGGQSYEQYF
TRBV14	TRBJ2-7	CASSSRVSGRNEQYF
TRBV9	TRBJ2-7	CASSVSPGANEQYF